This note documents a single T cell receptor beta chain sequence. Its antigen is unidentified. This table comes from immunoSEQ multiplex PCR, and its TCRdb copy is limited to in-frame clones, with some not included. The sample lists tens of thousands of clones, 87% occurring once. This sample is part of a study of identifying expanded T cells in peripheral blood. Broader study findings: Around 1.2 clones differed between technical replicates, versus approximately 16 and 19 over time.

The germline CDR1 and CDR2 sequences are SGHAT and FQNNGV. The CDR3 spans 18 residues. The V segment lost 5 bases and the J segment 5 bases; nucleotides outside the gene matches: 16. The sequenced sample was blood. The chain combines TRBV11-2 with TRBJ2-1; 9 bases are a match to TRBD2. The receptor comes from a person between 18 and 75 years old in good health. This chain's CDR3 is CASSPSPGLAQLHNEQFF. CDR3 DNA: TGTGCCAGCAGCCCTTCTCCGGGACTAGCCCAGTTGCACAATGAGCAGTTCTTC.